These T cell receptor beta chains were read from a single sample in a study of blood T cell repertoires in COVID-19. Only in-frame clones appear in the TCRdb table, and some are missing; sequencing was by immunoSEQ multiplex PCR. The sample carries some 300,000 clones, approximately 88% recorded once. Sequenced: peripheral blood. These receptors originate from a woman aged 25 to 39 who had recovered from COVID-19. The conserved cysteine and the conserved F or W are not part of the CDR3 here. Only part of the rows carry a size: once, few, many, or a class if the clone is expanded.

v_call	j_call	clone_size	cdr3_aa
TRBV4-1	TRBJ2-7	NA	ASSLGLAGAYEQY
TRBV19	TRBJ2-2	few	ASSPSLHGELF
TRBV12-3/TRBV12-4	TRBJ2-7	NA	ASSPGELEQY
TRBV19	TRBJ2-1	NA	ASRRAGGRYNEQF
TRBV2	TRBJ2-1	NA	ASSLLGSSYNEQF
TRBV7-6	TRBJ2-1	NA	ASSLGLAGGDEQF
TRBV7-9	TRBJ2-1	NA	ASSRLASGGNEQF
TRBV2	TRBJ2-1	NA	ASKLFGEQF
TRBV7-9	TRBJ1-1	once	ASSKRQGVMNTEAF
TRBV19	TRBJ1-6	NA	ASSIDFGGGGQGYSPLH
TRBV28	TRBJ2-1	NA	ASSITGVRVYNEQF
TRBV7-3	TRBJ2-1	NA	ASSLASGGLGQF
TRBV9	TRBJ2-6	NA	ASSVGTSLLSGANVLT
TRBV4-1	TRBJ2-5	once	ASSQGQGARETQY
TRBV30	TRBJ1-5	few	AWSPQGSQPQH
TRBV6-2/TRBV6-3	TRBJ2-5	NA	ASSYRASGKVRETQY
TRBV5-1	TRBJ2-4	NA	ASSYSGQGLGNIQY
TRBV19	TRBJ1-1	NA	ASTPDRGPHWNTEAF
TRBV7-2	TRBJ2-7	NA	ASSSNGLAGEQY
TRBV19	TRBJ1-2	NA	ASSIDPGDNYGYT
TRBV4-2	TRBJ2-7	NA	ASSQDLARSSYEQY
TRBV6-5	TRBJ2-1	NA	ASSYLFRRSGEQF
TRBV24-1	TRBJ1-2	NA	ATSGTGDHYGYT
TRBV5-1	TRBJ2-5	NA	ASSSRGQGAGETQY
TRBV7-8	TRBJ2-7	NA	ASSTTIGGAYEQY
TRBV7-2	TRBJ2-3	NA	ASSLAGQGTDTQY
TRBV6-5	TRBJ2-5	NA	ASSSRTSGEETQY
TRBV6-2/TRBV6-3	TRBJ2-5	NA	ASSYPTGTGTYQETQY
TRBV6-5	TRBJ1-1	few	ASTRQEAEAF
TRBV29-1	TRBJ2-7	NA	SVGDSYEQY
TRBV7-2	TRBJ2-5	NA	ASSLGRGPETQY
TRBV5-1	TRBJ1-2	NA	ASSLAGPAYGYT
TRBV4-2	TRBJ2-7	NA	ASSQDPARGYEQY
TRBV6-2/TRBV6-3	TRBJ2-3	NA	ASSFPRGTQY
TRBV5-6	TRBJ1-3	NA	ASSLGADRSGNTIY
TRBV5-6	TRBJ1-1	NA	ASSLGSGGGGTEAF
TRBV5-5	TRBJ1-5	once	ASSLGAGMDQPQH
TRBV9	TRBJ1-6	NA	ASSVGHAGPLH
TRBV15	TRBJ2-3	NA	ATRSPSTDTQY
TRBV4-1	TRBJ2-2	NA	ASSQDPLWGVGGELF
TRBV4-3	TRBJ2-2	NA	ASSQGRGQGAISGELF
TRBV10-3	TRBJ1-5	NA	AISDDSLDSNQPQH
TRBV6-2/TRBV6-3	TRBJ2-6	NA	ASSSPIGSGANVLT
TRBV30	TRBJ2-1	NA	AWSVYDEQF
TRBV5-1	TRBJ2-5	NA	ASSSRTGRGETQY
TRBV2	TRBJ1-2	NA	ASTRIWGQGTPRYGYT
TRBV6-6	TRBJ2-5	NA	ASSALAIETQY
TRBV19	TRBJ2-7	NA	ASRGAGRSREQY
TRBV7-2	TRBJ2-7	NA	ASSPYPQSLASYEQY
TRBV5-4	TRBJ1-2	NA	ASSWTGPNGYT
TRBV5-5	TRBJ1-4	NA	ASSLVRGTGNEKLF
TRBV2	TRBJ1-6	NA	ASRGDRNNSPLH
TRBV5-1	TRBJ1-2	NA	ASSLDRGNGYT
TRBV30	TRBJ2-7	NA	AWNPPDRGEQY